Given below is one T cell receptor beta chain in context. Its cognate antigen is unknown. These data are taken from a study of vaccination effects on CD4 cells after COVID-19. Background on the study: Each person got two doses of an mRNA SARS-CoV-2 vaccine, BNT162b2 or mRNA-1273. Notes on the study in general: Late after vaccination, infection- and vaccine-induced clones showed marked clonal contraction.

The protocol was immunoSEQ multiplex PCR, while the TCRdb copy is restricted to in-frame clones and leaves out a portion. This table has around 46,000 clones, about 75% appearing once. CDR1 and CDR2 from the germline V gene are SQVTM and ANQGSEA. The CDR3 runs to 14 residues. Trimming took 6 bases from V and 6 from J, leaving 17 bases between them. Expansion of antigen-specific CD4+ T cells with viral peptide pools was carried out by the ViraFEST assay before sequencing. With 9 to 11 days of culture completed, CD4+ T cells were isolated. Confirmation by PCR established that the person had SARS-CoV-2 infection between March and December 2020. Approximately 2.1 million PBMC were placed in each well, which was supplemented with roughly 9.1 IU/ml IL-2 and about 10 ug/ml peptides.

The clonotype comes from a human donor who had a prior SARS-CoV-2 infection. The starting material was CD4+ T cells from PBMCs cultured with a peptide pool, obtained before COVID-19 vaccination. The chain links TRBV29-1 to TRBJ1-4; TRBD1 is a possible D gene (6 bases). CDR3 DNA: TGCAGCGTCGGTATGGGGGGCGCGGATGAAAAACTGTTTTTT. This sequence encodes CSVGMGGADEKLFF. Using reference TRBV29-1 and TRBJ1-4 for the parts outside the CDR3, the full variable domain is SAVISQKPSRDICQRGTSLTIQCQVDSQVTMMFWYRQQPGQSLTLIATANQGSEATYESGFVIDKFPISRPNLTFSTLTVSNMSPEDSSIYLCSVGMGGADEKLFFGSGTQLSVL.